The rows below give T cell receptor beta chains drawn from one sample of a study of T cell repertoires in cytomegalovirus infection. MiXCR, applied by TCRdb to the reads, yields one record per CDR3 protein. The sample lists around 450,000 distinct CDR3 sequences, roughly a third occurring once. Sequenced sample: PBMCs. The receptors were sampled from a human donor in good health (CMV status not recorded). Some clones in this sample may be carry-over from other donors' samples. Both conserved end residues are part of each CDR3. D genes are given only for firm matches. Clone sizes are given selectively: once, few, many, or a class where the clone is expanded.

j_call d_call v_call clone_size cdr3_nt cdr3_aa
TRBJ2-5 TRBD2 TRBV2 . TGTGCCAGCACTAAAGCTAGCGGGGGGGAGACCCAGTACTTC CASTKASGGETQYF
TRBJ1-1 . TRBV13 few TGTGCCAGCAGCTTAGGTGCGGGGCATTACACTGAAGCTTTCTTT CASSLGAGHYTEAFF
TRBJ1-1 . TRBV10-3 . TGTGCCATCAGTGAGTTCACGTGGCAGGCGGGGAAGGACACTGAAGCTTTCTTT CAISEFTWQAGKDTEAFF
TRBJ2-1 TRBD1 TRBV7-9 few TGTGCCAGCAGCACCCAGACAGGGAATGAGCAGTTCTTC CASSTQTGNEQFF
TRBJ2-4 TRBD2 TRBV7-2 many TGTGCCAGCAGCCAGGGACTAGCGGGGCGCATTCAGTACTTC CASSQGLAGRIQYF
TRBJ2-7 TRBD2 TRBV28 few TGTGCCAGCAGCCCTGGGGGGGGTCACGAGCAGTACTTC CASSPGGGHEQYF
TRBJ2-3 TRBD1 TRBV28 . TGTGCCAGCAGTGCACAATTTGGGGGACAGGGAAATTACACAGATACGCAGTATTTT CASSAQFGGQGNYTDTQYF
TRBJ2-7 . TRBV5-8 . TGTGCCAGCAGCAGGCAGAACTCCTACGAGAAGTACTTC CASSRQNSYEKYF
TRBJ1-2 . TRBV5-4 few TGTGCCAGCAGCTTGGGAAGGGAACAATTATACACCTTC CASSLGREQLYTF
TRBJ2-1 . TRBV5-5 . TGTGCCAGCAGCTTGGGCAGAGGCGGGTTCCACAATGAGCAGTTCTTC CASSLGRGGFHNEQFF
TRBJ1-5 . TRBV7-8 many TGTGCCAGCAGCAGCCAGAATAGCAATCAGCCCCAGCATTTT CASSSQNSNQPQHF
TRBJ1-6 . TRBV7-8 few TGTGCCAGCAGCTTAGCGGGTCTGTGGGATTCACCCCTCCACTTT CASSLAGLWDSPLHF
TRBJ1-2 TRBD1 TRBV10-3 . TGTGCCATCAGTGAGGGACAGGACTCGGGCGGCTACACCTTC CAISEGQDSGGYTF
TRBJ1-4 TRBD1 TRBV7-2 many TGTGCCAGCAGCTTAGCGACGGGACAGGTTTATGAAAAACTGTTTTTT CASSLATGQVYEKLFF
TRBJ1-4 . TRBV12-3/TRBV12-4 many TGTGCCAGCAACCTGAGCAGGGATAAAAGCCGGAAAAAACTGTTTTTT CASNLSRDKSRKKLFF
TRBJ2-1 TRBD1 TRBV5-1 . TGCGCCAGCAGCTTTCGGAACCGGGACAGGGTAATTTCCAATGAGCAGTTCTTC CASSFRNRDRVISNEQFF
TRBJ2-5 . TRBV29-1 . TGCAGCGTTGAAAAGAATGCGGACCAAGAGACCCAGTACTTC CSVEKNADQETQYF
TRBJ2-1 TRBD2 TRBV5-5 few TGTGCCAGCAGCGACACAGTTAGCGGGGGGCCCGGAAATGAGCAGTTCTTC CASSDTVSGGPGNEQFF
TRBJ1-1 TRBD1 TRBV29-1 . TGCAGCGTTGGGGCAGGGGGCGTGGGGAACACTGAAGCTTTCTTT CSVGAGGVGNTEAFF
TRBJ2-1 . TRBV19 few TGTGCCAGTGAGGGAGCCTCCTACAATGAGCAGTTCTTC CASEGASYNEQFF
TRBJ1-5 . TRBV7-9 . TGTGCCAGCAGCTTAGGAACAGGGATTCAGCCCCAGCATTTT CASSLGTGIQPQHF
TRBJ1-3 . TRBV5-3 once TGTGCCAGCAGCTTGGCTGTGGAAAACACCATATATTTT CASSLAVENTIYF
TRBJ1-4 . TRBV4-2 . TGTGCCAGCAGCCAAGATGGCGGACCGACTAATGAAAAACTGTTTTTT CASSQDGGPTNEKLFF
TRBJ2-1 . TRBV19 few TGTGCCAGTAGTATAGTCCGGACAATGCTTGGCAACAATGAGCAGTTCTTC CASSIVRTMLGNNEQFF
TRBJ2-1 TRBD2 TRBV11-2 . TGTGCCAGCAGCTTAGATATGTGGCGCGGGGGGGTTTCCTACAATGAGCAGTTCTTC CASSLDMWRGGVSYNEQFF
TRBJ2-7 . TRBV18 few TGTGCCAGCTCACCCTCGGCAGGGGTTACCTACGAGCAGTACTTC CASSPSAGVTYEQYF
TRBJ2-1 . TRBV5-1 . TGCGCCAGCAGCTTGAATGAGGTCGCAGGACAGTCCTACAATGAGCAGTTCTTC CASSLNEVAGQSYNEQFF
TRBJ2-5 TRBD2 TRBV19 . TGTGCCAGTAGCGGGACTAGCGCCATGGGGACCCAGTACTTC CASSGTSAMGTQYF
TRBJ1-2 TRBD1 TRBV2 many TGTGCCAGCGAGAAAGACAGGGGATTTGACTACACCTTC CASEKDRGFDYTF
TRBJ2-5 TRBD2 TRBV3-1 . TGTGCCCTCGGCAGCGGGGGGGGTGAGACCCAGTACTTC CALGSGGGETQYF
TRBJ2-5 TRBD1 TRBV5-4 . TGTGCCAGCAGTTGGGACAGGAGGGGCGAGACCCAGTACTTC CASSWDRRGETQYF
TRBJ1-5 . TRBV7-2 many TGTGCCAGCAGCCTAAACAGGGAACGGCAGCCCCAGCATTTT CASSLNRERQPQHF
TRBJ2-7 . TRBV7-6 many TGTGCCAGCAGCTTAGCGCTTGGACAGAGCTACGAGCAGTACTTC CASSLALGQSYEQYF
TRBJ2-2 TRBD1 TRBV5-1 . TGCGCCAGCAGCACCGGGAAGGGGGCTGGCACCGGGGAGCTGTTTTTT CASSTGKGAGTGELFF
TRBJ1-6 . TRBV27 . TGTGCCAGCACCCGGGGAGGAGGTTCACCCCTCCACTTT CASTRGGGSPLHF
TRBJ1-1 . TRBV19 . TGTGCCAGTAGTATATTGGGTGTGCCGGAAGCTTTCTTT CASSILGVPEAFF
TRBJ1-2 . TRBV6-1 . TGTGCCAGCAGCCACCCTACAGGAGGCTACACCTTC CASSHPTGGYTF
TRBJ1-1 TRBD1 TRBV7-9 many TGTGCCAGCAGCATTAAACAGGGGGCGCAGACTGAAGCTTTCTTT CASSIKQGAQTEAFF
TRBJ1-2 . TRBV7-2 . TGTGCCAGCAGCCCACGTGGACAGACCTATGGCTACACCTTC CASSPRGQTYGYTF
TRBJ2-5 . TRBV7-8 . TGTGCCAGCTTCTTATTTTGGGAGACCCAGTCCTTC CASFLFWETQSF
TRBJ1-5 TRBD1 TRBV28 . TGTGCCAGCAGCGAAACAGGGGGCCTCAATCAGCCCCAGCATTTT CASSETGGLNQPQHF
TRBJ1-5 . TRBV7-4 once TGTGCCAGCAGCGCGGACCCCGGGGGGCCCAAGCATTTT CASSADPGGPKHF
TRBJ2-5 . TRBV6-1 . TGTGCCAGCAGCTGGACCCAAGAGACCCAGGCCTTC CASSWTQETQAF
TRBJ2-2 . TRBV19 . TGTGCCAGTAGTATTCGACAAGGCGGGGAGCTGTTTTTT CASSIRQGGELFF
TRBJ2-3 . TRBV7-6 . TGTGCCAGCACCATGTACCATAGCACAGATACGCAGTATTTT CASTMYHSTDTQYF
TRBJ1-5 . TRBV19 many TGTGCCAGTAGTAAGGGGCCAGGGGCTCGGTCGGAACATTTT CASSKGPGARSEHF
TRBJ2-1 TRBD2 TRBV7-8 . TGTGCCAGCAGCTTGGACGCGGGGGGGAGGCTGAATGAGCAGTTCTTC CASSLDAGGRLNEQFF
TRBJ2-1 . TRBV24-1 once TGTGCCACCAAGGGGGGTAATGAGCAGTTCTTC CATKGGNEQFF